Below, 13 T cell receptor beta chains from the same sample are listed, as sequenced in a study of cytomegalovirus exposure and HLA in healthy donors. Amplification used 60 Vbeta primers and 13 Jbeta primers. Profiling relied on immunoSEQ multiplex PCR, and the TCRdb table lists in-frame clones only, not all of them. The sample includes 120,000 or so clones, approximately 80% of them seen just once. The sequenced sample was PBMCs. Every receptor here comes from a man aged 25 to 40 in good health and CMV-seropositive.

The chain uses TRBV7-2 and TRBJ2-6; D perhaps matches TRBD1 (6 bases). With 6 bases removed from V and 4 bases from J, the gap between germline ends came to 22 bases. This CDR3 is built from 18 residues. Per the germline V gene, CDR1 is SGHTA and CDR2 is FQGNSA. CDR3 bases: TGTGCCAGCAGACGCCCAGGGACATTGATCTCCGGGGCCAACGTCCTGACTTTC. This codes for CASRRPGTLISGANVLTF.

The count of this clone is one. The chain combines TRBV9 with TRBJ2-7; tentative D call: TRBD1 (6 bases). The CDR3 has 13 residues. V dropped 0 bases and J dropped 6 bases, with 10 bases sitting between them. The germline V gene encodes CDR1 SGDLS and CDR2 YYNGEE. CDR3 in DNA: TGTGCCAGCAGCGTAGAACAGGGTCGCGAGCAGTACTTC. This sequence encodes CASSVEQGREQYF.

The rearrangement uses TRBV5-6 and TRBJ2-7, with D possibly TRBD2 on 5 matching bases. CDR1 is SGHDT, CDR2 YYEEEE, per germline. The CDR3 totals 12 residues. V was trimmed by 6 bases and J by 0 bases, leaving 7 bases between them. CDR3 in amino acids: CASKGSSYEQYF. The DNA of the CDR3 is TGTGCCAGCAAAGGGAGCTCCTACGAGCAGTACTTC.

The chain recombines TRBV29-1 with TRBJ2-7; TRBD1 matches 9 bases. V trimming: 6 bases; J trimming: 2 bases; junction bases outside the gene matches: 2. The germline gives CDR1 SQVTM, CDR2 ANQGSEA. This CDR3 is 12 amino acids long. CDR3 region: CSVRDRAYEQYF. CDR3 nucleotide sequence: TGCAGCGTCCGGGACAGGGCCTACGAGCAGTACTTC.

V usage is TRBV30 and J usage is TRBJ1-4; possibly TRBD1 for D (5 bases). The V gene lost 3 bases and the J gene lost 14 bases, with 10 bases spanning the gap. The CDR3 runs 10 residues. Looked up from germline, CDR1 is GTSNPN and CDR2 is SVGIG (reference sequence). The CDR3 coding sequence is TGTGCCTGGAGAGGGGTCAGTCTGTTTTTT. It yields the protein CAWRGVSLFF.

The rearrangement uses TRBV29-1 and TRBJ2-1; D is unresolved. The ends were cut back, 3 bases at V and 0 bases at J, with 6 bases in the middle. Germline V gives CDR1 SQVTM, CDR2 ANQGSEA. The CDR3 is 13 residues long. The CDR3 sequence: CSVEVSSYNEQFF. The CDR3 bases are TGCAGCGTTGAGGTGAGCTCCTACAATGAGCAGTTCTTC.

The chain links TRBV5-1 to TRBJ2-7; 7 bases map to TRBD1. V shed 4 bases, J shed 2 bases, and the junction held 6 bases outside the gene matches. CDR3 size: 14 residues. The germline CDR1 and CDR2 sequences are SGHRS and YFSETQ. CDR3 protein: CASSLGQVTYEQYF. The CDR3 bases are TGCGCCAGCAGCCTCGGACAGGTCACCTACGAGCAGTACTTC. The full variable domain, its missing parts supplied by reference TRBV5-1 and TRBJ2-7, is KAGVTQTPRYLIKTRGQQVTLSCSPISGHRSVSWYQQTPGQGLQFLFEYFSETQRNKGNFPGRFSGRQFSNSRSEMNVSTLELGDSALYLCASSLGQVTYEQYFGPGTRLTVT.

V is TRBV9 and J is TRBJ2-2; 7 bases are shared with TRBD2. CDR3 length equals 16 residues. V lost 0 bases to trimming and J lost 5 bases; unmatched junction nucleotides: 7. Germline CDR1 reads SGDLS; CDR2 reads YYNGEE. The CDR3 nucleotides are TGTGCCAGCAGCGTAGACGCGGGAGCTAGAACCGGGGAGCTGTTTTTT. Translated, it gives CASSVDAGARTGELFF.

The V and J genes are TRBV30 and TRBJ2-3, with a possible D match to TRBD2 (6 bases). The germline CDR1 and CDR2 sequences are GTSNPN and SVGIG (reference sequence). V was pared by 5 bases and J by 2 bases, with 11 bases between. The CDR3 spans 13 residues. The CDR3 DNA reads TGTGCCTGGGGCGGGATAGTCACAGATACGCAGTATTTT. Translating it yields CAWGGIVTDTQYF.

CDR3 nucleotides: TGCGCCAGCAGCCCGGGACAGAGCGGAGAGACCCAGTACTTC. Translating gives CASSPGQSGETQYF. The chain uses TRBV4-3 and TRBJ2-5; 7 bases line up with TRBD1. This CDR3 has 14 residues. Germline-derived CDR1 and CDR2 are LGHNA and YSLEER. V lost 4 bases and J lost 4; bases outside the gene matches: 6.

V gene TRBV7-8 combines with J gene TRBJ1-5; D ambiguous. The CDR3 sequence is 15 residues long. Germline values: CDR1 SGHVS, CDR2 FQNEAQ. Trimming shortened V by 5 bases and J by 0 bases, and 11 bases separated the two germline ends. The CDR3 sequence: CASSLLSVSNQPQHF. CDR3 sequence (DNA): TGTGCCAGCAGCCTCCTATCGGTTAGCAATCAGCCCCAGCATTTT.

The chain carries TRBV6-5 and TRBJ2-3; a weak D match, TRBD1 (6 bases). CDR1 is MNHEY, CDR2 SVGAGI, per germline. This CDR3 comprises 15 residues. Deletions cut 2 bases from V and 0 bases from J, with 9 bases between. The CDR3 coding sequence is TGTGCCAGCAGTTACACTGGACAGAGCACAGATACGCAGTATTTT. The encoded protein is CASSYTGQSTDTQYF.

The chain recombines TRBV15 with TRBJ1-4; D is undetermined. Germline V lookup: CDR1 LNHNV, CDR2 YYDKDF (reference sequence). The CDR3 runs to 16 residues. Trimming shortened V by 3 bases and J by 7 bases, and 18 bases separated the two germline ends. CDR3 loop: CATSSSEWGSGEKLFF. The CDR3 DNA reads as TGTGCCACCAGCAGTAGCGAGTGGGGATCGGGTGAAAAACTGTTTTTT.